This T cell receptor (beta chain) was sequenced for a study of CD4+ T cells in melanoma. Study results and limitations: CD8+ T cell, macrophage and B cell function reportedly correlated with neoantigen-specific CD4+ T cells. Reportedly, melanoma neoantigen-specific CD4+ T cells showed varied differentiation states.

This table comes from immunoSEQ multiplex PCR, and its TCRdb copy is limited to in-frame clones, with some not included. The table has about 7,100 clones, roughly 47% seen once. The CDR3 is 12 residues long. CDR1 is SNHLY and CDR2 is FYNNEI in the germline V gene. Trimming pared 1 base from V and 7 bases from J, leaving 7 bases between. About this clone: Its matching antigen is unknown.

The sample comprised cells from a culture (not recorded whether cultured in vitro). V usage is TRBV2 and J usage is TRBJ1-1; no clear D gene. The clonotype originates from a human donor with melanoma. CDR3 DNA sequence: TGTGCCAGCAGTGAAGTATCTGTTGAAGCTTTCTTT. Translation gives CASSEVSVEAFF.